The 11 T cell receptor beta chains listed next were all sequenced from one sample in a study of cytomegalovirus exposure and HLA in healthy donors (dated by TCRdb to the late 2010s). Libraries were made using the immunoSEQ multiplex PCR assay. For the multiplex PCR, a mixture combining 60 forward primers for TCR Vbeta segments and 13 reverse primers for TCR Jbeta segments was used. Sourced from immuneACCESS, this table was stored by TCRdb with only in-frame sequences that have V and J called. A share of the clones is absent; for the studies checked, an unresolved V gene accounts for under half, and the remainder has no known explanation. A total of some 150,000 clones appear in this sample, about three quarters of them only once. Of the sample, around 4.2% falls within the top ten clones. Sequencing used PBMCs. The receptors were sampled from a man aged 50-60 years in good health and CMV-seropositive.

The chain combines TRBV19 with TRBJ1-3, with D hard to call. The germline CDR1 and CDR2 sequences are LNHDA and SQIVND (reference sequence). There are 13 residues in the CDR3. Trimming removed 3 bases at V and 9 bases at J, with 12 bases between. The CDR3 region is CASSIGNRGTIYF. CDR3 DNA: TGTGCCAGTAGTATCGGAAATCGAGGCACCATATATTTT.

The chain couples TRBV27 to TRBJ1-4; 11 bases fit TRBD1. Trimming cost V 6 bases and J 7 bases; bases outside gene matches: 13. The germline CDR1 and CDR2 sequences are MNHEY and SMNVEV (reference sequence). The CDR3 extends over 17 amino acids. The CDR3 spells CASRTLGQGALGEKLFF. The CDR3 DNA sequence: TGTGCCAGCAGGACCCTAGGACAGGGGGCGTTAGGTGAAAAACTGTTTTTT.

This clone was detected a few times. CDR3 nucleotide sequence: TGTGCCAGCAGCTTATCGGGTAATGAGCAGTTCTTC. Translated, it gives CASSLSGNEQFF. This sequence joins TRBV7-2 and TRBJ2-1; the D is unclear. CDR3 size: 12 residues. The V gene's germline CDR1 is SGHTA and CDR2 FQGNSA. Between the trimmed V and J ends, which lost 2 bases and 7 bases, there was a span of 6 bases. Together with reference TRBV7-2 and TRBJ2-1, the CDR3 gives the full variable domain: GAGVSQSPSNKVTEKGKDVELRCDPISGHTALYWYRQSLGQGLEFLIYFQGNSAPDKSGLPSDRFSAERTGGSVSTLTIQRTQQEDSAVYLCASSLSGNEQFFGPGTRLTVL.

The V gene is TRBV7-9, the J gene TRBJ1-2, with 7 bases aligning to TRBD1. The trim removed 3 bases at V and 1 base at J, leaving 8 bases unmatched. CDR1 is SEHNR and CDR2 is FQNEAQ in the germline V gene (reference sequence). The CDR3 extends over 16 amino acids. The CDR3 region has the DNA TGTGCCAGCAGCTTTTACCCACAGGGGATTAACTATGGCTACACCTTC. Translation gives CASSFYPQGINYGYTF.

V usage is TRBV5-1 and J usage is TRBJ1-2, with D possibly being TRBD1 (5 bases). This CDR3 region has 15 residues. Germline values: CDR1 SGHRS, CDR2 YFSETQ. The ends were cut back, 2 bases at V and 6 bases at J, with 17 bases in the middle. CDR3 in DNA: TGCGCCAGCAGCTTACGTTTACAGGATCGGGATGGCTACACCTTC. Protein: CASSLRLQDRDGYTF. The full variable domain, completed using reference TRBV5-1 and TRBJ1-2, is KAGVTQTPRYLIKTRGQQVTLSCSPISGHRSVSWYQQTPGQGLQFLFEYFSETQRNKGNFPGRFSGRQFSNSRSEMNVSTLELGDSALYLCASSLRLQDRDGYTFGSGTRLTVV.

The chain uses TRBV19 and TRBJ2-2; 7 nucleotides agree with TRBD2. J gave up 0 bases and V 5 bases, and 3 bases lay outside the gene matches. The CDR3 extends over 15 amino acids. In germline, CDR1 is LNHDA, CDR2 SQIVND (reference sequence). CDR3 DNA sequence: TGTGCCAGTAGTCCCGGGGGGACGAACACCGGGGAGCTGTTTTTT. As protein: CASSPGGTNTGELFF.

The sample holds a few counts of this clone. Other DNA variants within this sample encode the same CDR3. The chain is built from TRBV2 and TRBJ1-1, with 7 bases that match TRBD1. The V gene's germline CDR1 is SNHLY and CDR2 FYNNEI. This CDR3 spans 13 amino acids. Trimming cost V 6 bases and J 2 bases; bases outside gene matches: 3. DNA for the CDR3: TGTGCCAGCAGCAGACAGGGTAACACTGAAGCTTTCTTT. This codes for CASSRQGNTEAFF. Drawing the rest from reference TRBV2 and TRBJ1-1, the complete variable domain is EPEVTQTPSHQVTQMGQEVILRCVPISNHLYFYWYRQILGQKVEFLVSFYNNEISEKSEIFDDQFSVERPDGSNFTLKIRSTKLEDSAMYFCASSRQGNTEAFFGQGTRLTVV.

The CDR3 here is CASSLRQQDTEAFF. The CDR3 DNA sequence: TGCGCCAGCAGCTTGAGACAGCAGGATACTGAAGCTTTCTTT. The chain uses TRBV5-1 and TRBJ1-1; possible D gene TRBD1, 5 bases. The CDR3 is 14 residues long. Germline V gene lookup returns CDR1 SGHRS and CDR2 YFSETQ. The V and J ends lost 1 base and 5 bases respectively, with 12 bases between them.

The V call is TRBV11-2, the J call TRBJ1-6; D is perhaps TRBD1 (6 bases). V shed 5 bases and J shed 10 bases, with 12 bases lying between them. The length of the CDR3 is 13 residues. CDR1 and CDR2 (germline): SGHAT, FQNNGV. Here the CDR3 reads CASSPTGISPLHF. CDR3 bases: TGTGCCAGCAGCCCCACAGGGATCTCACCCCTCCACTTT.

The chain has TRBV27 and TRBJ1-2; the D is unclear. The CDR3 loop spans 14 amino acids. V lost 4 bases and J lost 3, with 12 bases in between. Germline CDR1 reads MNHEY; CDR2 reads SMNVEV (reference sequence). The DNA for the CDR3 is TGTGCCAGCAGTTCGGCAGCGCTAGACTATGGCTACACCTTC. Amino acids: CASSSAALDYGYTF.

This clone has just one count. This chain joins TRBV5-4 and TRBJ1-2, with 12 positions matching TRBD1. V shed 3 bases, J shed 8 bases, and the junction held 11 bases outside the gene matches. CDR1 SGHNT and CDR2 YYREEE come from the germline V gene (reference sequence). CDR3 length: 16 amino acids. Written as DNA, the CDR3 is TGTGCCAGCAGCTCCGGGACAGGGGGCAATATAAGGGGCTACACCTTC. This gives the protein CASSSGTGGNIRGYTF.